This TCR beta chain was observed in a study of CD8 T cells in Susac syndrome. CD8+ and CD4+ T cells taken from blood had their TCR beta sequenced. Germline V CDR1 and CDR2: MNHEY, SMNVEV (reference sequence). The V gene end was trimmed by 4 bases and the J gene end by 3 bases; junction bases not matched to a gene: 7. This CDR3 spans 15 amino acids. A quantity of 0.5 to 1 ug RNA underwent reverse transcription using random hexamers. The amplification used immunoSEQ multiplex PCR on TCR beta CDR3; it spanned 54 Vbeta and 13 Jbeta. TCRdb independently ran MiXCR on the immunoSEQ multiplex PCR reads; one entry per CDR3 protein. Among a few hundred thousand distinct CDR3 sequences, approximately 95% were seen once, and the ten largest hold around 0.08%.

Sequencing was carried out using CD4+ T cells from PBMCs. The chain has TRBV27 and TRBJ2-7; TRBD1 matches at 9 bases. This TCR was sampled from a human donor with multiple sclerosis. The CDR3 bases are TGTGCCAGCAGTTCACGGACAGGGGAAGGCTACGAGCAGTACGTC. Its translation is CASSSRTGEGYEQYV.